This TCR beta chain appears in the sequencing data of a study of Ad26.COV2.S vaccination and SARS-CoV-2 variants. The repertoire was sequenced with immunoSEQ multiplex PCR; TCRdb's copy has only in-frame clones and lacks some. Among about 500,000 clones listed, 89% were seen once. The CDR3 has 15 amino acids. Germline assignment: CDR1 SGHVS and CDR2 FNYEAQ. Germline trimming cut 4 bases from V and 10 bases from J; bases unmatched to any gene: 11. Documented treatment: roughly 19 received Ad26.COV2.S at low or high dose, single or two shots; several received placebo; per-sample allocation not given. The study sampled participants on day 63 after the first vaccine or placebo injection.

The receptor's source is a person between 18 and 65 years old who received the Ad26.COV2.S COVID-19 vaccine or a placebo. The gene calls are TRBV7-6 and TRBJ2-1, with TRBD1 matching over 9 bases. The source material was peripheral blood, sampled in a trial of Ad26.COV2.S vaccine versus placebo. CDR3 nucleotide sequence: TGTGCCAGCAGCTGGGGGACAGGGACTAATTTCGAGCAGTTCTTC. Protein product: CASSWGTGTNFEQFF.